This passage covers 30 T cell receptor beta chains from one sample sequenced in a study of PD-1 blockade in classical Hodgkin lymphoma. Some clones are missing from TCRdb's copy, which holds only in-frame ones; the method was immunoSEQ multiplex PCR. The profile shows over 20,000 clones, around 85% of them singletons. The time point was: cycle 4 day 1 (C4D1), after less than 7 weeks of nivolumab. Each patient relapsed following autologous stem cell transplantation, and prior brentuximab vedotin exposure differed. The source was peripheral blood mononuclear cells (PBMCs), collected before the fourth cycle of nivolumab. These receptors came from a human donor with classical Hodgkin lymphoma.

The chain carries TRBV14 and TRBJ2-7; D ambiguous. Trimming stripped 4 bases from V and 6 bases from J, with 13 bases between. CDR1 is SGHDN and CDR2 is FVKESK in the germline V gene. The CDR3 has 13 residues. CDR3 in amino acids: CASSPTDLGEQYF. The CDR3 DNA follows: TGTGCCAGCAGCCCGACTGATCTAGGCGAGCAGTACTTC. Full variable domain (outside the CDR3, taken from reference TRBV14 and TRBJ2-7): EAGVTQFPSHSVIEKGQTVTLRCDPISGHDNLYWYRRVMGKEIKFLLHFVKESKQDESGMPNNRFLAERTGGTYSTLKVQPAELEDSGVYFCASSPTDLGEQYFGPGTRLTVT.

The CDR3 coding sequence is TGTGCCAGCAGCCTTATGCGAGCCTACAATGAGCAGTTCTTC. As protein: CASSLMRAYNEQFF. The rearrangement uses TRBV13 and TRBJ2-1; D is unclear. V lost 5 bases and J lost 2, with 10 bases in between. The CDR3 spans 14 residues. Germline-derived CDR1 and CDR2 are PRHDT and FYEKMQ (reference sequence).

The DNA for the CDR3 is TGTGCCAGCAGCATATCCGAGAGGACTGAAGCTTTCTTT. This gives the protein CASSISERTEAFF. The chain uses TRBV9 and TRBJ1-1; D uncertain. V dropped 4 bases and J dropped 5 bases, with 12 bases sitting between them. The germline V gene encodes CDR1 SGDLS and CDR2 YYNGEE. The CDR3 length is 13 residues.

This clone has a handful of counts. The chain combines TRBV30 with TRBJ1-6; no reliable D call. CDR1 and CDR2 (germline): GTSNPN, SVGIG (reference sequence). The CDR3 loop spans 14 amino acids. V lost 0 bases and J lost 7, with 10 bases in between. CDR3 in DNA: TGTGCCTGGAGTGTACTTTTAACCAATTCACCCCTCCACTTT. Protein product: CAWSVLLTNSPLHF.

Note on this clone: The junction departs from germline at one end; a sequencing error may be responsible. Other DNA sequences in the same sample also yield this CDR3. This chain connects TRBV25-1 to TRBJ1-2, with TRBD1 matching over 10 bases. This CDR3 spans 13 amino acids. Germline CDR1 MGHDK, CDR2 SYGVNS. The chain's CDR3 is CASLGTGVYGYTF. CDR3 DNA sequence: TGTGCCAGCTTGGGGACAGGGGTCTATGGTTACACCTTC.

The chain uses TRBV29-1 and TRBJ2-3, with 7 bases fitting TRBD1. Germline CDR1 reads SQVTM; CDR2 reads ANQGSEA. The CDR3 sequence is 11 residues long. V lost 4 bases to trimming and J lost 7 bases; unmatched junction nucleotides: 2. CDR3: CSVGDSHTQYF. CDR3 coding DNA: TGCAGCGTTGGGGACAGCCATACGCAGTATTTT.

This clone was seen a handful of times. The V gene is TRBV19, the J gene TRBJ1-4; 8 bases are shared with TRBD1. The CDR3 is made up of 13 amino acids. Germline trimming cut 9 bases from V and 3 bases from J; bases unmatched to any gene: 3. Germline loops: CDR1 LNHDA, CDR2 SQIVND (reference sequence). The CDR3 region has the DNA TGTGCCAGCTCGGACAGGGCTAATGAAAAACTGTTTTTT. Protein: CASSDRANEKLFF.

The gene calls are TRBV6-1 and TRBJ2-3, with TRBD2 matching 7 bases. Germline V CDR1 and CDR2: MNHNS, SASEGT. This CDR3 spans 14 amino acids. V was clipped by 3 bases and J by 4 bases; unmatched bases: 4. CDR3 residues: CASSEAGVSDTQYF. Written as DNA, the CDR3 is TGTGCCAGCAGTGAGGCGGGAGTATCAGATACGCAGTATTTT.

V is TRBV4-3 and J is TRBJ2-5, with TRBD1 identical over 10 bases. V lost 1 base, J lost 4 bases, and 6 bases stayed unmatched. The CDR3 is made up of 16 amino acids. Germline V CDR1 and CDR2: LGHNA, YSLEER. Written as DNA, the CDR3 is TGCGCCAGCAGCCAAGGGGACAGGGGATGGTTAGAGACCCAGTACTTC. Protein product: CASSQGDRGWLETQYF.

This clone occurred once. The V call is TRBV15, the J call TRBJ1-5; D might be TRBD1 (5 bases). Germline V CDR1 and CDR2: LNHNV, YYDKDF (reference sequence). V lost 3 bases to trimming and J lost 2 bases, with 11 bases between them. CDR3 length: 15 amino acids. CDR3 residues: CATSRGLGGNQPQHF. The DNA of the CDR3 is TGTGCCACCAGCAGGGGACTGGGGGGCAATCAGCCCCAGCATTTT.

The CDR3 is CASSWAKSYVKLFF. CDR3 DNA sequence: TGTGCCAGCTCTTGGGCTAAATCTTATGTGAAACTGTTTTTT. The V and J genes are TRBV6-4 and TRBJ1-4, with D hard to call. V dropped 8 bases and J dropped 11 bases, with 21 bases sitting between them. Germline CDR1 reads MRHNA; CDR2 reads SNTAGT. The CDR3 covers 14 residues.

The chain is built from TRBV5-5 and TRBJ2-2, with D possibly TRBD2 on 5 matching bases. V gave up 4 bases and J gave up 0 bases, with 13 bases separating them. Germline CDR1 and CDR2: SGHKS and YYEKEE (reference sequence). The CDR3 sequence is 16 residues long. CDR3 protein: CASSPLEGPNTGELFF. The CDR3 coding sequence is TGTGCCAGCAGCCCTCTAGAGGGCCCGAACACCGGGGAGCTGTTTTTT.

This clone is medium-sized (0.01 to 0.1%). CDR3 DNA: TGTGCCAGCAGCGTAGAAGACAGGGAGGAACAGCCCCAGCATTTT. It encodes CASSVEDREEQPQHF. The chain links TRBV9 to TRBJ1-5; 7 nucleotides agree with TRBD1. Trimming cost V 0 bases and J 7 bases; bases outside gene matches: 7. This CDR3 has 15 residues. Per germline, CDR1 SGDLS and CDR2 YYNGEE.

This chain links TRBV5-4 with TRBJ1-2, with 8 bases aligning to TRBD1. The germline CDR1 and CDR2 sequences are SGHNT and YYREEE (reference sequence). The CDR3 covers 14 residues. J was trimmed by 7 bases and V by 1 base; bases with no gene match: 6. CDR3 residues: CASSLKDRVIGYTF. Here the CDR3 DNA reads TGTGCCAGCAGCTTGAAGGACAGGGTCATTGGCTACACCTTC.

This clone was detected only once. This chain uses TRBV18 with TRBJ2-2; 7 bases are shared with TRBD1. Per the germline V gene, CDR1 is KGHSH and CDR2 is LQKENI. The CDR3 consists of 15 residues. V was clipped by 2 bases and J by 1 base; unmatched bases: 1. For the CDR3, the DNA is TGTGCCAGCTCACCAAGACAGGGGAACACCGGGGAGCTGTTTTTT. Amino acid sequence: CASSPRQGNTGELFF.

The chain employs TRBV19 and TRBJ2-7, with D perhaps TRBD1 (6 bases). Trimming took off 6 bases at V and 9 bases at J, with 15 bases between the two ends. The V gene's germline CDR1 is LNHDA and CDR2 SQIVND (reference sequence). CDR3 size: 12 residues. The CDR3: CASSTGFGAQYF. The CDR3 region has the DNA TGTGCCAGTAGCACAGGGTTCGGTGCGCAGTACTTC.

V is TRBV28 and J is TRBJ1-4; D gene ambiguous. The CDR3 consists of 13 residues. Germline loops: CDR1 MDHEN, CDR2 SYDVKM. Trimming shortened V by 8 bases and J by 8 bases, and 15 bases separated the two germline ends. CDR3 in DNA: TGTGCCAGCTACCGACGGACGGGCGAAAAACTGTTTTTT. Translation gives CASYRRTGEKLFF. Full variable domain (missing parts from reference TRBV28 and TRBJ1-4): DVKVTQSSRYLVKRTGEKVFLECVQDMDHENMFWYRQDPGLGLRLIYFSYDVKMKEKGDIPEGYSVSREKKERFSLILESASTNQTSMYLCASYRRTGEKLFFGSGTQLSVL.

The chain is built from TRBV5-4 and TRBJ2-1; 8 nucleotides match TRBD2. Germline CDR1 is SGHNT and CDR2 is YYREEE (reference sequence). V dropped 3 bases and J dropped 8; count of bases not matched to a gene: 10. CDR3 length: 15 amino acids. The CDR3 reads CASSYGTRPLYEQFF. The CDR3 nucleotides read TGTGCCAGCAGCTATGGGACTAGACCCCTCTATGAGCAGTTCTTC.

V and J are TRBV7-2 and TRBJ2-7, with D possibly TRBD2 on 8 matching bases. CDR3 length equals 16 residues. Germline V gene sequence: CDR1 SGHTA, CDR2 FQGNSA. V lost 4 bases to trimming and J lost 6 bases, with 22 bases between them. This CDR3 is CASSSRGDGGAPEQYF. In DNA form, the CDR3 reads TGTGCCAGCAGCTCCAGGGGGGACGGGGGGGCCCCCGAGCAGTACTTC.

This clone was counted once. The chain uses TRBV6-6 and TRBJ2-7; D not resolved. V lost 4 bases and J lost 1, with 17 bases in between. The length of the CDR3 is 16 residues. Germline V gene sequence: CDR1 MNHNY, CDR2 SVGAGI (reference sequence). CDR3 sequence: CASSFGPQTESYEQYF. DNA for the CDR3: TGTGCCAGCAGTTTCGGGCCTCAGACGGAATCCTACGAGCAGTACTTC.

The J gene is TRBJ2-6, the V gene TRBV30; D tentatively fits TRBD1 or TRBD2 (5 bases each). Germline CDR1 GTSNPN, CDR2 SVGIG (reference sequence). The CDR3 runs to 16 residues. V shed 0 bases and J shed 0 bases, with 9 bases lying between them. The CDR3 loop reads CAWSVWDLSGANVLTF. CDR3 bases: TGTGCCTGGAGTGTCTGGGACCTCTCTGGGGCCAACGTCCTGACTTTC.

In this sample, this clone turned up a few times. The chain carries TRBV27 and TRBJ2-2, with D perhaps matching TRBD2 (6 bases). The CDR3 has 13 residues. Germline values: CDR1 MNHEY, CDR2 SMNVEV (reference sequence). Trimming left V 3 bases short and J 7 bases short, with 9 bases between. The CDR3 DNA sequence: TGTGCCAGCAGTTTCCGGGGGATCGGGGAGCTGTTTTTT. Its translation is CASSFRGIGELFF.

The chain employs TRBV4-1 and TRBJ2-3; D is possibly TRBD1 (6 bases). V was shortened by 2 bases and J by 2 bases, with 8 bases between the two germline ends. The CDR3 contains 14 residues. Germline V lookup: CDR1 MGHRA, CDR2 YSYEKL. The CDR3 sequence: CASSQKGVTDTQYF. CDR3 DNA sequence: TGCGCCAGCAGCCAAAAGGGGGTCACAGATACGCAGTATTTT.

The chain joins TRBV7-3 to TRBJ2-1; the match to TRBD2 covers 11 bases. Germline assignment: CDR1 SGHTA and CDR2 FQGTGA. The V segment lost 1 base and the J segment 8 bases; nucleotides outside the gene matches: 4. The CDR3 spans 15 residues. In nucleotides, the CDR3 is TGTGCCAGCAGCTTAAACCCTAGCGGGAGGCATGAGCAGTTCTTC. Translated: CASSLNPSGRHEQFF.

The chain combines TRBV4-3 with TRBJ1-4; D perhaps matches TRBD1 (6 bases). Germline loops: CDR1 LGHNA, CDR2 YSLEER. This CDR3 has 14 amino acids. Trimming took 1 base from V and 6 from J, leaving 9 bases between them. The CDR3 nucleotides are TGCGCCAGCAGCCAAGTTACAGGGTATGAAAAACTGTTTTTT. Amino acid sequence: CASSQVTGYEKLFF.

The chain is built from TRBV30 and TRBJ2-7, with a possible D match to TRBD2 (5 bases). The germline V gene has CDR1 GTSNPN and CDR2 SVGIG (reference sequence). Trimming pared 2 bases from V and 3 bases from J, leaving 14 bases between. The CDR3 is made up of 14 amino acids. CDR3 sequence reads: CAWSPWAGFYEQYF. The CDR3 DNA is TGTGCCTGGAGTCCTTGGGCGGGCTTCTACGAGCAGTACTTC.

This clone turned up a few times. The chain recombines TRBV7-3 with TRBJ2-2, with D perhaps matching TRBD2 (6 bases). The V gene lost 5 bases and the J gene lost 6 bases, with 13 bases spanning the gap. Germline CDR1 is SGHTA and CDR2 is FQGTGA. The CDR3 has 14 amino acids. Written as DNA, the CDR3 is TGTGCCAGCAGCCCCCAACTAGCTTCCGGGGAGCTGTTTTTT. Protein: CASSPQLASGELFF.

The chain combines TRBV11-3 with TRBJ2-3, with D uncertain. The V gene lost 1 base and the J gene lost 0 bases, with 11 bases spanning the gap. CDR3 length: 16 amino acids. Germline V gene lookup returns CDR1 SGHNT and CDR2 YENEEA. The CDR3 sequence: CASSLGSTPSTDTQYF. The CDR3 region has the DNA TGTGCCAGCAGCTTAGGCAGTACCCCTAGCACAGATACGCAGTATTTT.

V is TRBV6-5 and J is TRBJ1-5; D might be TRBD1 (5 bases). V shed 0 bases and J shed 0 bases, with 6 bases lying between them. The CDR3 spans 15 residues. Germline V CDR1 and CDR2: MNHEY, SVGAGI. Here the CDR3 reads CASSYSGTSNQPQHF. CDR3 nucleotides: TGTGCCAGCAGTTACTCCGGGACTAGCAATCAGCCCCAGCATTTT.

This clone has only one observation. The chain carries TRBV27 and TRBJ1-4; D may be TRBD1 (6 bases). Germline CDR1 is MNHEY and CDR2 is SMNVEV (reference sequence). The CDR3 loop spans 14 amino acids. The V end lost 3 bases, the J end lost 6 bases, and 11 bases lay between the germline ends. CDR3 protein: CASSLAGGDEKLFF. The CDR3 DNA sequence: TGTGCCAGCAGTTTGGCGGGGGGCGATGAAAAACTGTTTTTT.